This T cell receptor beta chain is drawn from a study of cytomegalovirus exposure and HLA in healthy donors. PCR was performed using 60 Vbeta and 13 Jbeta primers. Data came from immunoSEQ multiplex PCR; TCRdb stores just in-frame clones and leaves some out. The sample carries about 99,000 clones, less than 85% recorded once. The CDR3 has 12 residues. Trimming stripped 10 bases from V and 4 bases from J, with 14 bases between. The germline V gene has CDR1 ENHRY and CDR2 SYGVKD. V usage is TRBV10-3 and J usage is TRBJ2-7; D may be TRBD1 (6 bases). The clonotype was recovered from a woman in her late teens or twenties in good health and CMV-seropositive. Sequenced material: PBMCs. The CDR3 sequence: CATGTNLYEQYF. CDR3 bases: TGTGCCACCGGGACAAACTTATACGAGCAGTACTTC.